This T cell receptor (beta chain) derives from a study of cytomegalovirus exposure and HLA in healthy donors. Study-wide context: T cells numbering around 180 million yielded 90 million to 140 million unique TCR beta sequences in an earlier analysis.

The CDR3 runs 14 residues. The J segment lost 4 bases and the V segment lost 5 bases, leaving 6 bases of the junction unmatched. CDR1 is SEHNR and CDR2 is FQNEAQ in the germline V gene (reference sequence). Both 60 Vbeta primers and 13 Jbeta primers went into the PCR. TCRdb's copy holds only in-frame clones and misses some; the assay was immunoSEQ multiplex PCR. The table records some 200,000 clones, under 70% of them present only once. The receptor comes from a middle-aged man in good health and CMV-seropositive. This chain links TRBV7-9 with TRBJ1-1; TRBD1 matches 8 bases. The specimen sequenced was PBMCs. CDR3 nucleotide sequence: TGTGCCAGCAGCCTAACTACAGGGGGCACTGAAGCTTTCTTT. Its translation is CASSLTTGGTEAFF.